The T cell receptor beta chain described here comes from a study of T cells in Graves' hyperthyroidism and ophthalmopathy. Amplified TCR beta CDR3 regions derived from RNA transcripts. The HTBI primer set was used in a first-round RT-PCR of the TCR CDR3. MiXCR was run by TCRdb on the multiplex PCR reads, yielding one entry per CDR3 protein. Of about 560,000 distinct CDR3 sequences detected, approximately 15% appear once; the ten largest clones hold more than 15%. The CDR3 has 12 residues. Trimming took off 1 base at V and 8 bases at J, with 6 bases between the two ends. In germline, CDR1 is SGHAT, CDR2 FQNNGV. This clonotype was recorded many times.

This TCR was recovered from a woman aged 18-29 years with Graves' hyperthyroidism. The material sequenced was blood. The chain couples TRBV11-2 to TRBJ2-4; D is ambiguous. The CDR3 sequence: CASSLGRDIQYF. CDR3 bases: TGTGCCAGCAGCTTAGGTCGGGACATTCAGTACTTC.